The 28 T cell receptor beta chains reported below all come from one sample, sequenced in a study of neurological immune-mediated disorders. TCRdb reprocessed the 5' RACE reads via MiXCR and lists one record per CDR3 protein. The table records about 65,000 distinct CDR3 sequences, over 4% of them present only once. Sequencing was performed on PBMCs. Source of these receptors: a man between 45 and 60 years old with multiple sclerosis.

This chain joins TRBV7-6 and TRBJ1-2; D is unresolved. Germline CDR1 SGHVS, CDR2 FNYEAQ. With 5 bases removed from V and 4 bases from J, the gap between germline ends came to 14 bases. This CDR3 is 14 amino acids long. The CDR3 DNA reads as TGTGCCAGCAGCCCCAAGGACGGGATCTATGGCTACACCTTC. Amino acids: CASSPKDGIYGYTF.

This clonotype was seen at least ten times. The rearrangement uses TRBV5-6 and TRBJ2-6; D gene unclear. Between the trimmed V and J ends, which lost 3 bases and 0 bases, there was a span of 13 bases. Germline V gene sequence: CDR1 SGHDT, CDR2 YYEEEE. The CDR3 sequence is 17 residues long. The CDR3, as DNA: TGTGCCAGCAGCTCCCTCTTTTTGAGCTCTGGGGCCAACGTCCTGACTTTC. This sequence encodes CASSSLFLSSGANVLTF.

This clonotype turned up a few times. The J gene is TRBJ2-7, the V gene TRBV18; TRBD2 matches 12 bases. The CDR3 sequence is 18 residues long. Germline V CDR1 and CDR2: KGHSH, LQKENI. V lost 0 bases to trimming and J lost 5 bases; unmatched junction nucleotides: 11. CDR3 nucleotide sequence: TGTGCCAGCTCACCACCGCTGACTAGCGGGGGAACGCTTGACGAGCAGTACTTC. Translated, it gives CASSPPLTSGGTLDEQYF.

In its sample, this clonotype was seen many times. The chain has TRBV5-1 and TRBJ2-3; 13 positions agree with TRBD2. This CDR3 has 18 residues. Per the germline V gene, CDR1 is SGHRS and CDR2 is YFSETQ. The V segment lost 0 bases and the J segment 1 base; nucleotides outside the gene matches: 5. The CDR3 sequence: CASSLAPTSGGRTDTQYF. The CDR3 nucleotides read TGCGCCAGCAGCTTGGCCCCGACTAGCGGGGGGCGCACAGATACGCAGTATTTT.

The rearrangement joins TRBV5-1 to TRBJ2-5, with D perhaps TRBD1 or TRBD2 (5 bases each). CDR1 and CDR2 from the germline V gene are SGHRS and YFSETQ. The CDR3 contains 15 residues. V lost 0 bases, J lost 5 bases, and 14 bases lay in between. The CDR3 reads CASSLVGLWGETQYF. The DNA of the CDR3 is TGCGCCAGCAGCTTGGTGGGCCTCTGGGGGGAGACCCAGTACTTC.

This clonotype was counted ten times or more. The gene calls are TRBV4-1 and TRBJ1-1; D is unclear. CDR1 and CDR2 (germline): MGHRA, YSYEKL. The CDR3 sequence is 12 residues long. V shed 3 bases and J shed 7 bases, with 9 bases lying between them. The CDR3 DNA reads TGCGCCAGCAGCCACGGAGGGAGTGAAGCTTTCTTT. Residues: CASSHGGSEAFF.

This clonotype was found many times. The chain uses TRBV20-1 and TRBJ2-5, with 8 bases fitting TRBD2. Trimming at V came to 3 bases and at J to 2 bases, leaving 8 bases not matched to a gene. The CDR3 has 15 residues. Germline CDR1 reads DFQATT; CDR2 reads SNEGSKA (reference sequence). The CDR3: CSASPAGGRQETQYF. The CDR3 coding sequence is TGCAGTGCTAGCCCCGCGGGGGGTAGACAAGAGACCCAGTACTTC.

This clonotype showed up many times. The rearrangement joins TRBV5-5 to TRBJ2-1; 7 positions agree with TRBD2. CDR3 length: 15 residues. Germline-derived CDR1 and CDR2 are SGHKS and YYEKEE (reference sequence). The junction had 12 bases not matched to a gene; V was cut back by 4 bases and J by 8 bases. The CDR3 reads CASSRVAGSGDEQFF. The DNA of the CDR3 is TGTGCCAGCAGCAGAGTAGCGGGCTCTGGAGATGAGCAGTTCTTC.

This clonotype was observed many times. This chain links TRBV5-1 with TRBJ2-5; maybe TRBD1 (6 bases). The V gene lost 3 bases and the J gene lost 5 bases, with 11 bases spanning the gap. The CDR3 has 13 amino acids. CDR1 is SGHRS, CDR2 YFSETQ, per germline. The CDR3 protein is CASSSGVRETQYF. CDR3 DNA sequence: TGCGCCAGCAGCTCAGGGGTGAGGGAGACCCAGTACTTC.

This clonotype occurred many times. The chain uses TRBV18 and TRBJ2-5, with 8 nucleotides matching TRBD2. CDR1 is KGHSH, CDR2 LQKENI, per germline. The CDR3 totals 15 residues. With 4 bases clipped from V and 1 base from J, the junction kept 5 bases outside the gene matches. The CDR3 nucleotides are TGTGCCAGCTCACATCGGACTAGCCTCCAAGAGACCCAGTACTTC. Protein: CASSHRTSLQETQYF. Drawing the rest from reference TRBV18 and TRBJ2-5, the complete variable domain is NAGVMQNPRHLVRRRGQEARLRCSPMKGHSHVYWYRQLPEEGLKFMVYLQKENIIDESGMPKERFSAEFPKEGPSILRIQQVVRGDSAAYFCASSHRTSLQETQYFGPGTRLLVL.

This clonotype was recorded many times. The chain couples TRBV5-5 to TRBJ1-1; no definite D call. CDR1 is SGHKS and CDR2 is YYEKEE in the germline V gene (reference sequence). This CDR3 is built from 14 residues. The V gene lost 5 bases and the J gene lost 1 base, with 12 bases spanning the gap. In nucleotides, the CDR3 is TGTGCCAGCAGGGGCGCGTCTGGGAACACTGAAGCTTTCTTT. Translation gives CASRGASGNTEAFF.

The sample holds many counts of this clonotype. CDR3 region: CASSLYGLKDQPQHF. CDR3 in DNA: TGCGCCAGCAGCTTGTACGGCCTAAAGGATCAGCCCCAGCATTTT. The rearrangement uses TRBV5-1 and TRBJ1-5; no clear D. V lost 1 base and J 5 bases, leaving 13 bases between the germline ends. This CDR3 is 15 amino acids long. Germline-derived CDR1 and CDR2 are SGHRS and YFSETQ.

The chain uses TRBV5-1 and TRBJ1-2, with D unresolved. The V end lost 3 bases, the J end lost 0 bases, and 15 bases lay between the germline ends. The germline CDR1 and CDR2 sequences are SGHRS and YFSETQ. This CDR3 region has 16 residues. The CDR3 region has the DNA TGCGCCAGCAGCTCGGGTACTTCCACTACTAACTATGGCTACACCTTC. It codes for CASSSGTSTTNYGYTF.

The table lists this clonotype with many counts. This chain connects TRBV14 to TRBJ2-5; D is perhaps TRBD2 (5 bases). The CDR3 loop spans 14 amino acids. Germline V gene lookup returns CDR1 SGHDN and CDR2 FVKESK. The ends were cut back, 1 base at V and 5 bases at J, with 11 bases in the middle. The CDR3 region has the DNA TGTGCCAGCAGCCAAGTGGGCGGGCAGGAGACCCAGTACTTC. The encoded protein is CASSQVGGQETQYF.

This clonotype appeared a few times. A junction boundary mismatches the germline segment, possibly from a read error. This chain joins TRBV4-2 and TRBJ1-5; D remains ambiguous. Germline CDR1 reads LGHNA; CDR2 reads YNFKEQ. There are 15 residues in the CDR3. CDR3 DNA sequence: TGTGCCAGCAGCCAAGATCGAAAATCTCGTCAGCCCCAGAATTTT. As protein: CASSQDRKSRQPQNF.

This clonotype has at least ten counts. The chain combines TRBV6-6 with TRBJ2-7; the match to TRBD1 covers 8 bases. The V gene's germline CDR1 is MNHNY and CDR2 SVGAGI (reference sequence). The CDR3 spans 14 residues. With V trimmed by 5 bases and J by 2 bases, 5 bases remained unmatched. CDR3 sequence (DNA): TGTGCCAGCAGTACTCAGGGGGCGGCCTACGAGCAGTACGTC. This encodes CASSTQGAAYEQYV.

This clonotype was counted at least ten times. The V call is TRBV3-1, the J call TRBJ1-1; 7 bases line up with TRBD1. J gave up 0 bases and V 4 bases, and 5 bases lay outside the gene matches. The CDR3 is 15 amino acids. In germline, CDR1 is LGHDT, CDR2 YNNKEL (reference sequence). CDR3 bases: TGTGCCAGCAGCCCCCGGGACAGAGTGAACACTGAAGCTTTCTTT. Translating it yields CASSPRDRVNTEAFF.

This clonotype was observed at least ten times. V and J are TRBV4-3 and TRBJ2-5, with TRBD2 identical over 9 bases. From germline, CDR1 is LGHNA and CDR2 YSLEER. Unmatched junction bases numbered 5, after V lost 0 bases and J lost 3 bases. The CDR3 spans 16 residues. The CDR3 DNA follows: TGCGCCAGCAGCCAAGATTTGGGCGGGGGGGAAGAGACCCAGTACTTC. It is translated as CASSQDLGGGEETQYF.

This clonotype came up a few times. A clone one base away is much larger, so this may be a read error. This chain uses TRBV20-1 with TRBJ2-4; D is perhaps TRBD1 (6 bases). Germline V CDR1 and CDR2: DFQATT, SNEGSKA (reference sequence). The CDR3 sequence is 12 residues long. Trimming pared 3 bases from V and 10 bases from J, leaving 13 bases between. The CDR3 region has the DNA TGCAGTGCTAGTCTGGGGGCCAAAATTCAGTACTTC. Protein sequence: CSASLGAKIQYF.

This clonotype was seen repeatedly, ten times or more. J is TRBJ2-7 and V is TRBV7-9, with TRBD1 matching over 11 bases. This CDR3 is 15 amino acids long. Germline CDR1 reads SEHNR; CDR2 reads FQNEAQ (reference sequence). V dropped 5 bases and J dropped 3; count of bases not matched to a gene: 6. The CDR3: CASSPPGQGVYEQYF. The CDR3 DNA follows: TGTGCCAGCAGCCCCCCGGGACAGGGGGTCTACGAGCAGTACTTC. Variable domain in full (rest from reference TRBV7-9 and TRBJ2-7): DTGVSQNPRHKITKRGQNVTFRCDPISEHNRLYWYRQTLGQGPEFLTYFQNEAQLEKSRLLSDRFSAERPKGSFSTLEIQRTEQGDSAMYLCASSPPGQGVYEQYFGPGTRLTVT.

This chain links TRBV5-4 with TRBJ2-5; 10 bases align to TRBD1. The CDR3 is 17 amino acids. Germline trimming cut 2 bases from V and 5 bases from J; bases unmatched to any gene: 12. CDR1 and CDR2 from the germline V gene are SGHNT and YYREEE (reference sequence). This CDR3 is CASSFSRDRGIRETQYF. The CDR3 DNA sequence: TGTGCCAGCAGCTTCTCCCGGGACAGGGGTATCAGGGAGACCCAGTACTTC.

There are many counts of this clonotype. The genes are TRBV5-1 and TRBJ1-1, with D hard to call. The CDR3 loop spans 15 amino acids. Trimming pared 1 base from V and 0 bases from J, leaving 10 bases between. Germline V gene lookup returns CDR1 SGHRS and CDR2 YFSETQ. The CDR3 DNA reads TGCGCCAGCAGCTTGTTGGGAGGACTGAACACTGAAGCTTTCTTT. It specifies CASSLLGGLNTEAFF.

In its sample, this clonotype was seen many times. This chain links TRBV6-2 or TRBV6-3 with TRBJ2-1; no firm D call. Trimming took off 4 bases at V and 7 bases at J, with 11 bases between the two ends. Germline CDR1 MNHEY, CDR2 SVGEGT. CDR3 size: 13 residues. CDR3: CASSLLTENEQFF. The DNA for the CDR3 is TGTGCCAGCAGTTTACTCACGGAAAATGAGCAGTTCTTC.

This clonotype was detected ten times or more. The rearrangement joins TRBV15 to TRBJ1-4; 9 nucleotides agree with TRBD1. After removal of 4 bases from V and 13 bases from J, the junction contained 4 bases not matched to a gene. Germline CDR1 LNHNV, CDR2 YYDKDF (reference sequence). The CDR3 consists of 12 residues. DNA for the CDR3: TGTGCCACCAGCATTGACAGGGGGGGACTGTTTTTT. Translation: CATSIDRGGLFF. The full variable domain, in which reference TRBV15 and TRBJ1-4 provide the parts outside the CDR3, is DAMVIQNPRYQVTQFGKPVTLSCSQTLNHNVMYWYQQKSSQAPKLLFHYYDKDFNNEADTPDNFQSRRPNTSFCFLDIRSPGLGDTAMYLCATSIDRGGLFFGSGTQLSVL.

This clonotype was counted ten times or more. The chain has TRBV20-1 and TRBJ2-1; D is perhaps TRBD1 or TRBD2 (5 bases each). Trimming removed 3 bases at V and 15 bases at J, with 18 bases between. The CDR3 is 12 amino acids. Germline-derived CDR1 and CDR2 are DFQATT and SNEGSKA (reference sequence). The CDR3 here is CSASSNRDRGFF. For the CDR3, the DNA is TGCAGTGCTAGCTCCAACCGGGACCGCGGGTTCTTC.

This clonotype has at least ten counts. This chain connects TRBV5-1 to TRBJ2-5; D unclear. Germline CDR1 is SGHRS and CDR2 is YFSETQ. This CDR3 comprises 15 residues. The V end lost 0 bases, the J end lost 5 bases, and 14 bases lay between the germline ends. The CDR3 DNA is TGCGCCAGCAGCTTGGGTGCATTGCAGTCCGAGACCCAGTACTTC. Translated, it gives CASSLGALQSETQYF.

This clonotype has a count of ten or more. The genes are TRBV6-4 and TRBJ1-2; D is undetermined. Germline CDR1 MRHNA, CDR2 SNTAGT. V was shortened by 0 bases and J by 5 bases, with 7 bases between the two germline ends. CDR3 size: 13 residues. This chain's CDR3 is CASSDSAQYGYTF. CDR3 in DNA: TGTGCCAGCAGTGACTCGGCGCAATATGGCTACACCTTC.

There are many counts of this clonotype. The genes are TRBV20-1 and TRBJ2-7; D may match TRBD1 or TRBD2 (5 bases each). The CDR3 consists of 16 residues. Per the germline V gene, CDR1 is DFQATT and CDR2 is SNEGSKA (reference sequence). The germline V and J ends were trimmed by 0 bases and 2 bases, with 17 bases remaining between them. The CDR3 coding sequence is TGCAGTGCTAGAGATAGGAGAGGGGATAGGCCCTACGAGCAGTACTTC. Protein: CSARDRRGDRPYEQYF.